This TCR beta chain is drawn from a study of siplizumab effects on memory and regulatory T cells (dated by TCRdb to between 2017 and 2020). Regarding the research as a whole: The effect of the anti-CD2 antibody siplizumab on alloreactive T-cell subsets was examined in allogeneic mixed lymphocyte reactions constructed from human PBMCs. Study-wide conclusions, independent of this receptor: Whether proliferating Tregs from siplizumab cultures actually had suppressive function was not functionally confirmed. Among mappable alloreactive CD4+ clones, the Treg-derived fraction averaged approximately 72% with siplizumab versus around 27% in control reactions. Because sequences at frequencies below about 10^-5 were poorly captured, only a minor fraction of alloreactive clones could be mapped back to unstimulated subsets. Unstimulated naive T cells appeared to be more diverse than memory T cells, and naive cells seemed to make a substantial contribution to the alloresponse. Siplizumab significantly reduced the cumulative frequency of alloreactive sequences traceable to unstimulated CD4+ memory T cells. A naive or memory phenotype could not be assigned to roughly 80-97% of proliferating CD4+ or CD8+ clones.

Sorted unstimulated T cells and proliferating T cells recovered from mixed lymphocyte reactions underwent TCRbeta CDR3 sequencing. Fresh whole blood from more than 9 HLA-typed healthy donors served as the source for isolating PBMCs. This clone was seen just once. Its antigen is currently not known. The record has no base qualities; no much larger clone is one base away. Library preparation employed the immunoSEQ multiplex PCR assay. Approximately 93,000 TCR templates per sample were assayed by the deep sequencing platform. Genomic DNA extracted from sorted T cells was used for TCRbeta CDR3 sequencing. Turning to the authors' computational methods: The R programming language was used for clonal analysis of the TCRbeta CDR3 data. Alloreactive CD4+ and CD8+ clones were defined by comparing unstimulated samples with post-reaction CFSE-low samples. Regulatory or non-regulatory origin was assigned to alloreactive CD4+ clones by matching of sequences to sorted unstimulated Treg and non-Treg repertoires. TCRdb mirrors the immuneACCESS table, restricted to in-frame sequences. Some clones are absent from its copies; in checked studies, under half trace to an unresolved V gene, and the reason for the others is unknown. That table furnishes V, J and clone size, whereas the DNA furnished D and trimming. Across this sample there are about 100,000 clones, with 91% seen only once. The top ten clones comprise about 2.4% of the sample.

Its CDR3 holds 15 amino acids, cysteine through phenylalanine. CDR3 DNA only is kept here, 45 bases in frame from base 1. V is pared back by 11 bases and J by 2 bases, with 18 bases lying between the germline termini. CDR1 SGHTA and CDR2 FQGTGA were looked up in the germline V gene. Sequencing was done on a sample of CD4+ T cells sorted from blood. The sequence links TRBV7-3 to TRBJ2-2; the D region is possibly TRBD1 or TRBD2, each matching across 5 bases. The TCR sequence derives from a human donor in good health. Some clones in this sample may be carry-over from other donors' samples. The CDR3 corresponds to CAGNQMGENTGELFF. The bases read TGTGCCGGAAATCAAATGGGGGAAAACACCGGGGAGCTGTTTTTT.